These 8 T cell receptor beta chains share one sample of origin, sequenced in a study of shared clonotypes between healthy human individuals. Profiling relied on immunoSEQ multiplex PCR, and the TCRdb table lists in-frame clones only, not all of them. The sample records some 680,000 clones, 60% to 75% being singletons. Sample: memory CD4+ T cells sorted from blood. Subset given: CD45RA-negative fraction. The receptors derive from a woman in her 30s in good health.

The rearrangement uses TRBV28 and TRBJ2-7; D not resolved. Germline lookup yields CDR1 MDHEN and CDR2 SYDVKM. V lost 6 bases and J lost 1, with 13 bases in between. The CDR3 has 14 residues. CDR3 in DNA: TGTGCCAGCAGGGGAATCCTTCCTTCCTACGAGCAGTACTTC. Translation gives CASRGILPSYEQYF.

About this clone itself: The identical CDR3 is also encoded by other nucleotide sequences in the sample. V usage is TRBV19 and J usage is TRBJ1-2; 8 positions agree with TRBD1. The germline CDR1 and CDR2 sequences are LNHDA and SQIVND (reference sequence). With V trimmed by 5 bases and J by 4 bases, 3 bases remained unmatched. CDR3 length equals 13 residues. The CDR3 DNA follows: TGTGCCAGTAGTCCTACAGGGGGCTATGGCTACACCTTC. Its protein is CASSPTGGYGYTF.

The sample holds a few counts of this clone. V and J are TRBV9 and TRBJ1-3; tentative D call: TRBD1 (6 bases). Per the germline V gene, CDR1 is SGDLS and CDR2 is YYNGEE. The V end was cut by 1 base, the J end by 4 bases, with 15 bases between. The CDR3 totals 16 residues. CDR3 amino acids: CASSVHSVDRGNTIYF. In DNA, the CDR3 is TGTGCCAGCAGCGTACATTCCGTCGACAGGGGAAACACCATATATTTT.

The gene calls are TRBV10-3 and TRBJ2-7, with D hard to call. Per the germline V gene, CDR1 is ENHRY and CDR2 is SYGVKD. This CDR3 spans 14 amino acids. V gave up 3 bases and J gave up 0 bases, with 9 bases separating them. The DNA for the CDR3 is TGTGCCATCAGTGAACGGTGGGGCTCCTACGAGCAGTACTTC. Translation gives CAISERWGSYEQYF.

The chain employs TRBV28 and TRBJ2-7, with D maybe TRBD1 (7 bases). The CDR3 has 15 residues. The V end was cut by 5 bases, the J end by 1 base, with 15 bases between. Per the germline V gene, CDR1 is MDHEN and CDR2 is SYDVKM. The CDR3 DNA sequence: TGTGCCAGCAGTGTCCCAGGGGGGAGTTCCTACGAGCAGTACTTC. Translated: CASSVPGGSSYEQYF.

The chain combines TRBV27 with TRBJ2-5; 12 bases are a match to TRBD2. J gave up 6 bases and V 6 bases, and 8 bases lay outside the gene matches. The CDR3 length is 15 residues. Germline-derived CDR1 and CDR2 are MNHEY and SMNVEV (reference sequence). The CDR3 coding sequence is TGTGCCAGCAGGGGGCTAGCGGGAGGGGGTAAGACCCAGTACTTC. Protein sequence: CASRGLAGGGKTQYF.

The chain has TRBV6-4 and TRBJ2-1; 8 positions agree with TRBD2. The CDR3 has 16 amino acids. Germline V lookup: CDR1 MRHNA, CDR2 SNTAGT. The V segment lost 0 bases and the J segment 4 bases; nucleotides outside the gene matches: 5. The CDR3 DNA sequence: TGTGCCAGCAGTGACTCGATGGCGGGAGGATACAATGAGCAGTTCTTC. Its protein is CASSDSMAGGYNEQFF.

The rearrangement uses TRBV19 and TRBJ1-1; D gene unclear. Germline CDR1 and CDR2: LNHDA and SQIVND (reference sequence). The CDR3 is 13 amino acids. Trimming stripped 4 bases from V and 0 bases from J, with 6 bases between. The CDR3 reads CASSKGMNTEAFF. DNA of the CDR3: TGTGCCAGTAGTAAGGGAATGAACACTGAAGCTTTCTTT.